This entry features one T cell receptor (beta chain) sequence. The source of the sample is a study of control samples from healthy donors and cancer patients. This CDR3 is 17 amino acids long. Germline CDR1 MNHEY, CDR2 SMNVEV (reference sequence). J was trimmed by 4 bases and V by 6 bases; bases with no gene match: 12. Libraries were prepared by immunoSEQ multiplex PCR; TCRdb keeps only in-frame clonotypes and omits some of them. The sample carries about 190,000 clones, about 90% recorded once. The clonotype was recovered from a man between 25 and 39 years old in good health. Sequencing used blood. The V gene is TRBV27, the J gene TRBJ2-4, with 10 bases fitting TRBD1. CDR3 protein: CASRGTGVKNWKNIQYF. Here the CDR3 DNA reads TGTGCCAGCAGGGGGACAGGGGTAAAAAATTGGAAAAACATTCAGTACTTC.